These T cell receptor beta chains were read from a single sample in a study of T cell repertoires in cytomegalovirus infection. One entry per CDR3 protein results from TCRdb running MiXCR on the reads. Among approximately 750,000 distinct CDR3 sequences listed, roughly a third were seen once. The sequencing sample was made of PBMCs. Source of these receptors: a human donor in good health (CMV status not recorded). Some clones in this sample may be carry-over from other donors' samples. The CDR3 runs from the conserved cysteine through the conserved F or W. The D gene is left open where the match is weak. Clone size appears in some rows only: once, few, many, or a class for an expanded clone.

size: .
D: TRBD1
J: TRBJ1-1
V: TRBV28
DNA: TGTGCCAGCAGGGAAAAGACAGGGAAGGCTTTCTTT
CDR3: CASREKTGKAFF

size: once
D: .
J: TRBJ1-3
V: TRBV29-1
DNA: TGCAGCGTACCAGGACCGGGAAACACCATATATTTT
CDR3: CSVPGPGNTIYF

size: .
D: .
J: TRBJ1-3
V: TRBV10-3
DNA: TGTGCCATCAGTCCCCGGGAACTCTCTGGAAACACCATATATTTT
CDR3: CAISPRELSGNTIYF

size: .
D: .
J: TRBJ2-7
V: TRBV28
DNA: TGTGCCAGCAGTGGGGCGGACAGCTCCTACGAGCAGTACTTC
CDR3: CASSGADSSYEQYF

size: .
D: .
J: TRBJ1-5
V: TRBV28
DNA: TGTGCCAGCACCACCTCACTTAGCAATCAGCCCCAGCATTTT
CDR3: CASTTSLSNQPQHF

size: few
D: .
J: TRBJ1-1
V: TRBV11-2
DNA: TGTGCCAGCAGCTTAAGTTTTTGGAACACTGAAGCTTTCTTT
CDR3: CASSLSFWNTEAFF

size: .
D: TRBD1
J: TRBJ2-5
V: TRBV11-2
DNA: TGTGCCAGCAGCTTAGAAGAGACAGGGGGCCGAGAGACCCAGTACTTC
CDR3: CASSLEETGGRETQYF

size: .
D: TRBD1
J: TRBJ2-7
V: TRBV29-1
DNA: TGCAGCGCATCGGACAGGGGGCCCTACGAGCAGTACTTC
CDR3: CSASDRGPYEQYF

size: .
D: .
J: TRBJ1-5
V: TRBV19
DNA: TGTGCCATTAGAAACTGGGGGTGGGATAGCAATCAGCCCCAGCATTTT
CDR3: CAIRNWGWDSNQPQHF

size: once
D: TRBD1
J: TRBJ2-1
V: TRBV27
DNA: TGTGCCAGTACCAAAGGACAGGGGATTAAGGACTCCTACAATGAGCAGTTCTTC
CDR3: CASTKGQGIKDSYNEQFF

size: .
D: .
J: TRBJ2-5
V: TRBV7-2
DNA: TGTGCCAGAAGCCCCGGTAGGGAAGAGACCCAGTACTTC
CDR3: CARSPGREETQYF

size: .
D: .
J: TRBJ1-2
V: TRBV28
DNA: TGTGCCAGCAGTTTACGCCGGGGAAGCTATGGCTACACCTTC
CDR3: CASSLRRGSYGYTF

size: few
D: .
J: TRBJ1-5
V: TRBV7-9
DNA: TGTGCCAGCAGATCCGGGGCCGCGGAGCAGCCCCAGCATTTT
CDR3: CASRSGAAEQPQHF

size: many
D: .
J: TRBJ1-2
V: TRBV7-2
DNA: TGTGCCAGCAGCCAAACGCCCCCGCACTATGGCTACACCTTC
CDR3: CASSQTPPHYGYTF

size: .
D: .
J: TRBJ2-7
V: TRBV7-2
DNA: TGTGCCAGCAGCTTAGCGGCAGGGGGGGACTACGAGCAGTACTTC
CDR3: CASSLAAGGDYEQYF

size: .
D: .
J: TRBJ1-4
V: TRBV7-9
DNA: TGTGCCAGCAGTCGGGCGCTTCTCCCATCAACTAATGAAAAACTGTTTTTT
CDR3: CASSRALLPSTNEKLFF

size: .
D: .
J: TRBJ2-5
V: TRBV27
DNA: TGTGCCAGCAGTTGGACAGCCCAAGAGACCCAGTACTTC
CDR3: CASSWTAQETQYF

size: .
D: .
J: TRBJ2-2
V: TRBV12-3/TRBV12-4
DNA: TGTGCCAGCAGTCCGGCTAACGGGGAGCTGTTTTTT
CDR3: CASSPANGELFF

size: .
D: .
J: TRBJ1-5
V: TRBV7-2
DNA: TGTGCCAGCAGCTTAGGGCCGACCCTTAGCAATCAGCCCCAGCATTTT
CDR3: CASSLGPTLSNQPQHF

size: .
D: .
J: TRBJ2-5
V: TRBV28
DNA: TGTGCCAGCAGTTCTGCTAGCCGGTCCCAAGAGACCCAGTACTTC
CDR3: CASSSASRSQETQYF

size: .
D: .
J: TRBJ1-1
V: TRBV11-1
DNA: TGTGCCAGCAGCCGAGGACGGGTGCGGGGCCTGAACACTGAAGCTTTCTTT
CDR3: CASSRGRVRGLNTEAFF

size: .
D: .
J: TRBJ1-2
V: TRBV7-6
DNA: TGTGCCAGCAGCCCGTACCGTACGGGGTACTATGGCTACACCTTC
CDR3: CASSPYRTGYYGYTF

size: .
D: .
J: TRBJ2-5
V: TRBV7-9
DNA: TGTGCCAGCAGCTTCGGGGGTTCGAAAGAGACCCAGTACTTC
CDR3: CASSFGGSKETQYF

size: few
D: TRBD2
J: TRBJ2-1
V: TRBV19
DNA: TGTGCCAGTAGTAAAAGTAGCGGGATAGGTCATGAGCAGTTCTTC
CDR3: CASSKSSGIGHEQFF

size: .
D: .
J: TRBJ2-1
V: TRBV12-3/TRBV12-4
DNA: TGTGCCAGCAGCCCTGGGGAGGCGGTCTACAATGAGCAGTTCTTC
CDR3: CASSPGEAVYNEQFF

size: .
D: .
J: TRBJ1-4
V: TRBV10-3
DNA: TGTGCCATCAGCCAGGACAGTGCTAATGAAAAACTGTTTTTT
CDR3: CAISQDSANEKLFF

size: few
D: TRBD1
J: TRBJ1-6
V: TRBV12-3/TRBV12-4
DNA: TGTGCCAGCAGGCACAGGGGTGAGTCACCCCTCCACTTT
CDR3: CASRHRGESPLHF

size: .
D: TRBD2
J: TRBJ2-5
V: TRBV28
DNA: TGTGCCAGCAGTTCCTTCGCGGGAGGGCAAGAGACCCAGTACTTC
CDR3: CASSSFAGGQETQYF

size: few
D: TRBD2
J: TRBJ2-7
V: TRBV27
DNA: TGTGCCAGCAGTTTCCGGACTAGCGGGAGTGCCTTCCCATACGAGCAGTACTTC
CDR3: CASSFRTSGSAFPYEQYF

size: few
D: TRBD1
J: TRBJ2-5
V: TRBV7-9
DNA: TGTGCCAGCAGCCCCGCCGGAGGACAGGGGGCGGTGGCGGGGCAAGAGACCCAGTACTTC
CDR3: CASSPAGGQGAVAGQETQYF

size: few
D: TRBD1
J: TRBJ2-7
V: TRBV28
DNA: TGTGCCAGCACCAGGACAGGACCCAACGAGCAGTACTTC
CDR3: CASTRTGPNEQYF

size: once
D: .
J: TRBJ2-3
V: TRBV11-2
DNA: TGTGCCAGCAGCCCAGGGGTCTGGGGGATGACAGATACGCAGTATTTT
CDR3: CASSPGVWGMTDTQYF

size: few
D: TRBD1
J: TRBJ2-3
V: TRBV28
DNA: TGTGCCAGCAGTTTGTGGGGGACAGGGAGCACAGATACGCAGTATTTT
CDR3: CASSLWGTGSTDTQYF

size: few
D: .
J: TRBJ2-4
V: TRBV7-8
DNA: TGTGCCAGCAGTTCTAGGGGGGGGGTGATGAACATTCAGTACTTC
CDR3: CASSSRGGVMNIQYF

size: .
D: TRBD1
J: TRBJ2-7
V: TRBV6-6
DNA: TGTGCCAGCAGTTACGACAGGGAGTACGAGCAGTACTTC
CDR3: CASSYDREYEQYF

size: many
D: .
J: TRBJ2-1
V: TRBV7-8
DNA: TGTGCCAGCAGCTATCTCCGGACGGGGGAGAATGTTGAGCAGTTCTTC
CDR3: CASSYLRTGENVEQFF

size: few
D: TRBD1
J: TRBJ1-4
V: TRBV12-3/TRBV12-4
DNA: TGTGCCAGCAGTTCGCCCCGGGGTGGGGCAGGGGGTAACGAAAAACTGTTTTTT
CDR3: CASSSPRGGAGGNEKLFF

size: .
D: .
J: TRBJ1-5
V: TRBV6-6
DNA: TGTGCCAGCAGTCCGGGGGAGCGGTGGCAGCCCCAGCATTTT
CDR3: CASSPGERWQPQHF

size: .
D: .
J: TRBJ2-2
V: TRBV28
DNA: TGTGCCAGCATTTATAGCGGAAGGAACACCGGGAAGCTGTTTTTT
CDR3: CASIYSGRNTGKLFF

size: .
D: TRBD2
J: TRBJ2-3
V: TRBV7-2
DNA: TGTGCCAGCAGCTCCCCCGATTTAGCGGGAGGCGATACGCAGTATTTT
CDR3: CASSSPDLAGGDTQYF

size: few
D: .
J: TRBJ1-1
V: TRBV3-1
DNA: TGTGCCAGCAGCCAAGGGAAGGGAGGTTGGTACACTGAAGCTTTCTTT
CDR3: CASSQGKGGWYTEAFF

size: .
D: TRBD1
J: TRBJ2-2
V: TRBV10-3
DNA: TGTGCCGTCAAACAGGGGGCGCGTAGCGGGGAGCTGTTTTTT
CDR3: CAVKQGARSGELFF

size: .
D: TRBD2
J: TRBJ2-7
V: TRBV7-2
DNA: TGTGCCAGCAGCCCCCAAATAGCGGGAGCCGGGTACGAGCAGTACTTC
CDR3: CASSPQIAGAGYEQYF

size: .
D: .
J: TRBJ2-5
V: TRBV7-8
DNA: TGTGCCAGCAGCTTATTGGGGAACCAAGAGACCCAGTACTTC
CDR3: CASSLLGNQETQYF

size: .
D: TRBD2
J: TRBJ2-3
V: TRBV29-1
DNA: TGCAGCGTTGTTTCTATTTCCGGAGGCGGGAGTGGGAACACCTACACAGATACGCAGTATTTT
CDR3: CSVVSISGGGSGNTYTDTQYF